This paragraph reports one T cell receptor beta chain. These data are taken from a study of blood T cell repertoires in COVID-19. CDR1 and CDR2 (germline): SGHVS, FNYEAQ. The CDR3 loop spans 13 amino acids. V was shortened by 1 base and J by 5 bases, with 8 bases between the two germline ends. Sequencing was performed with immunoSEQ multiplex PCR; in TCRdb, only in-frame clones are kept and a portion is missing. This table has roughly 250,000 clones, 75% to 90% appearing once. Categorization into cohorts depended on clinical history that participants reported. The TCR sequence derives from a woman in her twenties or thirties with acute COVID-19. The sample was PBMCs or T cells enriched from blood (not recorded which). The J gene is TRBJ1-1, the V gene TRBV7-6; D gene uncertain. Here the CDR3 reads CASSLEKRTEAFF. For the CDR3, the DNA is TGTGCCAGCAGCTTAGAAAAGAGGACTGAAGCTTTCTTT.